This entry lists 22 T cell receptor beta chains sequenced from one sample in a study of T cell responses to AZD1222 COVID-19 vaccine. Libraries were prepared by immunoSEQ multiplex PCR; TCRdb keeps only in-frame clonotypes and omits some of them. The sample lists 90,000 to 130,000 clones; 88% were seen once. Sequences were derived from peripheral blood, sampled on day 0 of AZD1222 vaccination. Receptors were obtained from an adult in good health.

The chain is built from TRBV6-5 and TRBJ1-2; tentative D call: TRBD1 (5 bases). The CDR3 spans 12 residues. V gave up 8 bases and J gave up 9 bases, with 16 bases separating them. CDR1 is MNHEY, CDR2 SVGAGI, per germline. CDR3: CASGVLRGRYTF. The CDR3, as DNA: TGTGCCAGCGGGGTCTTGAGGGGACGCTACACCTTC.

This chain connects TRBV3-1 (or the pseudogene TRBV3-2) to TRBJ1-1; D not certain. This CDR3 spans 13 amino acids. Germline assignment: CDR1 LGHDT and CDR2 YNNKEL (reference sequence). The chain's CDR3 is CVRQRCGVIGAFF. The CDR3 nucleotides read TGTGTCCGGCAGAGGTGCGGGGTAATAGGGGCTTTCTTT.

This rearrangement joins TRBV19 to TRBJ1-2, with D unresolved. This CDR3 has 13 amino acids. V dropped 3 bases and J dropped 6 bases, with 11 bases sitting between them. Looked up from germline, CDR1 is LNHDA and CDR2 is SQIVND (reference sequence). The CDR3 spells CASSISAADGYTF. DNA of the CDR3: TGTGCCAGTAGTATCTCGGCAGCAGATGGCTACACCTTC.

The V gene is TRBV29-1, the J gene TRBJ2-7, with 9 bases lining up with TRBD1. The CDR3 loop spans 14 amino acids. Per germline, CDR1 SQVTM and CDR2 ANQGSEA. The trim removed 6 bases at V and 2 bases at J, leaving 8 bases unmatched. The CDR3 protein is CSVTTGGRTYEQYF. The CDR3 DNA follows: TGCAGCGTGACCACAGGGGGCAGGACCTACGAGCAGTACTTC.

This rearrangement joins TRBV5-1 to TRBJ1-4; D ambiguous. Trimming shortened V by 6 bases and J by 0 bases, and 15 bases separated the two germline ends. The CDR3 sequence is 16 residues long. Germline lookup yields CDR1 SGHRS and CDR2 YFSETQ. CDR3 DNA sequence: TGCGCCAGCACCCTAAGGGAATTCGCAACTAATGAAAAACTGTTTTTT. This translates into CASTLREFATNEKLFF. The full variable domain, rest sourced from reference TRBV5-1 and TRBJ1-4, is KAGVTQTPRYLIKTRGQQVTLSCSPISGHRSVSWYQQTPGQGLQFLFEYFSETQRNKGNFPGRFSGRQFSNSRSEMNVSTLELGDSALYLCASTLREFATNEKLFFGSGTQLSVL.

The gene calls are TRBV5-1 and TRBJ1-1; D is unclear. The germline gives CDR1 SGHRS, CDR2 YFSETQ. CDR3 length equals 14 residues. Trimming took off 3 bases at V and 3 bases at J, with 12 bases between the two ends. CDR3 DNA: TGCGCCAGCAGCTATCAGACCGGAGACACTGAAGCTTTCTTT. This gives the protein CASSYQTGDTEAFF.

The chain couples TRBV30 to TRBJ2-7; D tentatively fits TRBD1 or TRBD2 (6 bases each). Germline CDR1 is GTSNPN and CDR2 is SVGIG (reference sequence). This CDR3 has 14 residues. V lost 2 bases to trimming and J lost 6 bases, with 17 bases between them. CDR3 nucleotide sequence: TGTGCCTGGAGTAAGAAGGGAGGAGGGGGCGAGCAGTACTTC. This encodes CAWSKKGGGGEQYF. Variable domain in full (rest from reference TRBV30 and TRBJ2-7): SQTIHQWPATLVQPVGSPLSLECTVEGTSNPNLYWYRQAAGRGLQLLFYSVGIGQISSEVPQNLSASRPQDRQFILSSKKLLLSDSGFYLCAWSKKGGGGEQYFGPGTRLTVT.

The chain couples TRBV19 to TRBJ1-1, with D maybe TRBD1 (5 bases). Germline CDR1 LNHDA, CDR2 SQIVND (reference sequence). CDR3 length equals 15 residues. Trimming shortened V by 7 bases and J by 2 bases, and 17 bases separated the two germline ends. In DNA form, the CDR3 reads TGTGCCAGTACCCCAGGGTCTAGGGGAAACACTGAAGCTTTCTTT. Translated, it gives CASTPGSRGNTEAFF.

This clone was picked up a small number of times. The chain couples TRBV19 to TRBJ1-2; D not resolved. V lost 5 bases and J 5 bases, leaving 12 bases between the germline ends. From germline, CDR1 is LNHDA and CDR2 SQIVND (reference sequence). The CDR3 consists of 13 residues. The CDR3 DNA reads TGTGCCAGTAGTGCCAGCCTGCCTTATGGCTACACCTTC. This translates into CASSASLPYGYTF.

V gene TRBV14 combines with J gene TRBJ2-5; TRBD2 aligns across 15 bases. V was clipped by 5 bases and J by 4 bases; unmatched bases: 2. Germline values: CDR1 SGHDN, CDR2 FVKESK. The CDR3 is 15 residues long. CDR3 sequence (DNA): TGTGCCAGCAGCGGACTAGCGGGGGGGCCAGAGACCCAGTACTTC. Translation: CASSGLAGGPETQYF.

V and J are TRBV5-1 and TRBJ1-1; D unclear. This CDR3 has 15 residues. From germline, CDR1 is SGHRS and CDR2 YFSETQ. Trimming cost V 0 bases and J 0 bases, with 9 bases left between them. Written as DNA, the CDR3 is TGCGCCAGCAGCTTGGCCCCCGGGTTGAACACTGAAGCTTTCTTT. Residues: CASSLAPGLNTEAFF.

The chain couples TRBV7-7 to TRBJ1-1; unclear D gene. Germline V gene data show CDR1 as SSHAT and CDR2 as FNYEAQ (reference sequence). The CDR3 runs 13 residues. With 5 bases removed from V and 2 bases from J, the gap between germline ends came to 9 bases. CDR3 in amino acids: CASSLGSNTEAFF. CDR3 coding DNA: TGTGCCAGCAGCCTCGGGAGCAACACTGAAGCTTTCTTT.

The chain employs TRBV15 and TRBJ1-4; 8 nucleotides agree with TRBD1. The CDR3 runs to 17 residues. The germline gives CDR1 LNHNV, CDR2 YYDKDF (reference sequence). V trimming: 4 bases; J trimming: 3 bases; junction bases outside the gene matches: 10. The CDR3 sequence: CATSTRTGMAPNEKLFF. CDR3 DNA: TGTGCCACCAGCACCCGGACAGGGATGGCCCCTAATGAAAAACTGTTTTTT.

V gene TRBV6-1 combines with J gene TRBJ1-1, with D hard to call. Germline values: CDR1 MNHNS, CDR2 SASEGT. The ends were cut back, 2 bases at V and 0 bases at J, with 4 bases in the middle. The CDR3 is 13 amino acids. CDR3 residues: CASSEWMNTEAFF. The CDR3 DNA reads as TGTGCCAGCAGTGAATGGATGAACACTGAAGCTTTCTTT.

The V gene is TRBV2, the J gene TRBJ1-4; 8 positions agree with TRBD1. The CDR3 loop spans 16 amino acids. Germline trimming cut 6 bases from V and 2 bases from J; bases unmatched to any gene: 8. Looked up from germline, CDR1 is SNHLY and CDR2 is FYNNEI. For the CDR3, the DNA is TGTGCCAGCAGCGACAGGACAGGGCAGACTAATGAAAAACTGTTTTTT. Translating gives CASSDRTGQTNEKLFF.

V and J are TRBV9 and TRBJ1-2; 7 bases map to TRBD1. Germline-derived CDR1 and CDR2 are SGDLS and YYNGEE. Germline trimming cut 1 base from V and 8 bases from J; bases unmatched to any gene: 11. CDR3 length: 15 residues. The CDR3 is CASSVSIGQGEGYTF. Written as DNA, the CDR3 is TGTGCCAGCAGCGTAAGCATCGGGCAGGGGGAAGGCTACACCTTC.

The J gene is TRBJ1-4, the V gene TRBV3-1 (or the pseudogene TRBV3-2), with D tentatively TRBD1 (5 bases). V dropped 1 base and J dropped 10 bases, with 10 bases sitting between them. CDR3 length: 13 amino acids. Germline V lookup: CDR1 LGHDT, CDR2 YNNKEL (reference sequence). CDR3 sequence: CASSQATVGKLFF. CDR3 DNA sequence: TGTGCCAGCAGCCAAGCGACAGTGGGAAAACTGTTTTTT.

The V call is TRBV30, the J call TRBJ1-3; D is unresolved. The CDR3 sequence is 15 residues long. Trimming cost V 4 bases and J 4 bases, with 17 bases left between them. Germline CDR1 reads GTSNPN; CDR2 reads SVGIG (reference sequence). The CDR3, as DNA: TGTGCCTGGACCCCCTTTCCGCCATGGGGAAACACCATATATTTT. It specifies CAWTPFPPWGNTIYF.

This sequence joins TRBV7-8 and TRBJ1-2; a possible D gene is TRBD1 (5 bases). From germline, CDR1 is SGHVS and CDR2 FQNEAQ. This CDR3 region has 14 residues. Trimming left V 5 bases short and J 0 bases short, with 10 bases between. The CDR3 DNA follows: TGTGCCAGCAGCCCCAGGGTCACTAACTATGGCTACACCTTC. It yields the protein CASSPRVTNYGYTF.

This chain joins TRBV6-5 and TRBJ2-7; D is ambiguous. Trimming stripped 5 bases from V and 3 bases from J, with 14 bases between. This CDR3 has 14 amino acids. Germline lookup yields CDR1 MNHEY and CDR2 SVGAGI. CDR3 nucleotides: TGTGCCAGCAGTCAACCGGACCGCAGCTACGAGCAGTACTTC. Protein sequence: CASSQPDRSYEQYF.

The V and J genes are TRBV2 and TRBJ1-5, with unresolved D. V dropped 7 bases and J dropped 4 bases, with 8 bases sitting between them. The CDR3 sequence is 12 residues long. Germline lookup yields CDR1 SNHLY and CDR2 FYNNEI. The CDR3 is CASTRSNQPQHF. CDR3 sequence (DNA): TGTGCCAGCACCAGATCTAATCAGCCCCAGCATTTT.

The chain is built from TRBV2 and TRBJ1-2; no clear D gene. V was pared by 7 bases and J by 8 bases, with 11 bases between. CDR1 and CDR2 from the germline V gene are SNHLY and FYNNEI. The CDR3 length is 11 residues. The CDR3 nucleotides read TGTGCCAGCAAGGCGTTGGGGGGCTACACCTTC. Translating gives CASKALGGYTF.